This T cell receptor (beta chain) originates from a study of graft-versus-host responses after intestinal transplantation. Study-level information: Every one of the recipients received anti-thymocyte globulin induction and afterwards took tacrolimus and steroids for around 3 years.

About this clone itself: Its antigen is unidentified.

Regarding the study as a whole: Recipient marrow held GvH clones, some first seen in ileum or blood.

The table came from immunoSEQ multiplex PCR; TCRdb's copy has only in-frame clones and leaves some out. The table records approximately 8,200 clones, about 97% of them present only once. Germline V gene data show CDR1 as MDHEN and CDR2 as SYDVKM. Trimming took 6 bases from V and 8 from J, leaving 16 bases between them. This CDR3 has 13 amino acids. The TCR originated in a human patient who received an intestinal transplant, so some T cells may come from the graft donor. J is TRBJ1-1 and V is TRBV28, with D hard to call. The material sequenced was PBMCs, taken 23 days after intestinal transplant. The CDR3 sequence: CASRPPKIAEAFF. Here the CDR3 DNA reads TGTGCCAGCAGACCCCCAAAGATCGCCGAAGCTTTCTTT.